The 27 T cell receptor beta chains reported below all come from one sample, sequenced in a study of radiation and T cells in renal cell carcinoma. The table came from immunoSEQ multiplex PCR; TCRdb's copy has only in-frame clones and leaves some out. Here the sample spans just under 80,000 clones, roughly 85% being singletons. Noted time point: blood 2 weeks post-SBRT. Treatment meaning: 15 Gy SBRT to primary tumor, nephrectomy 4 weeks later. Material: blood, obtained from a patient whose treatment included radiotherapy and nephrectomy. Receptors were obtained from a woman aged 45-65 years with renal cell carcinoma.

V usage is TRBV7-2 and J usage is TRBJ2-5; either TRBD1 or TRBD2 may supply D (5 bases each). The CDR3 extends over 13 amino acids. CDR1 SGHTA and CDR2 FQGNSA come from the germline V gene. Between the trimmed V and J ends, which lost 5 bases and 5 bases, there was a span of 12 bases. The CDR3 loop is CASSTRAGETQYF. CDR3 coding DNA: TGTGCCAGCAGCACGAGGGCAGGGGAGACCCAGTACTTC.

This clone was observed at least ten times. The chain couples TRBV2 to TRBJ1-1; the match to TRBD1 covers 9 bases. Germline CDR1 SNHLY, CDR2 FYNNEI. The length of the CDR3 is 16 residues. Germline trimming cut 5 bases from V and 5 bases from J; bases unmatched to any gene: 12. Written as DNA, the CDR3 is TGTGCCAGCAGTATCACAGGGGGCGCAGAGGGAACTGAAGCTTTCTTT. Translating gives CASSITGGAEGTEAFF.

The rearrangement links TRBV7-2 to TRBJ2-2; TRBD1 matches 8 bases. This CDR3 has 14 amino acids. The V gene's germline CDR1 is SGHTA and CDR2 FQGNSA. V trimming: 5 bases; J trimming: 3 bases; junction bases outside the gene matches: 2. CDR3 sequence reads: CASSLTGDTGELFF. CDR3 nucleotide sequence: TGTGCCAGCAGCCTGACAGGGGACACCGGGGAGCTGTTTTTT.

The V call is TRBV5-4, the J call TRBJ2-5; 8 bases agree with TRBD2. Germline CDR1 is SGHNT and CDR2 is YYREEE (reference sequence). J was trimmed by 4 bases and V by 0 bases; bases with no gene match: 2. The CDR3 consists of 14 residues. This chain's CDR3 is CASSLAAGGETQYF. The CDR3 nucleotides read TGTGCCAGCAGCTTGGCCGCGGGGGGAGAGACCCAGTACTTC.

Written as DNA, the CDR3 is TGTGCCAGCAGCAGACTAGCGGGAGGGCAAGAGACCCAGTACTTC. It yields the protein CASSRLAGGQETQYF. The V gene is TRBV7-9, the J gene TRBJ2-5; TRBD2 matches at 14 bases. This CDR3 spans 15 amino acids. Germline lookup yields CDR1 SEHNR and CDR2 FQNEAQ (reference sequence). V dropped 5 bases and J dropped 2; count of bases not matched to a gene: 1.

The chain couples TRBV28 to TRBJ2-7; D gene unclear. CDR1 is MDHEN, CDR2 SYDVKM, per germline. This CDR3 spans 12 amino acids. Trimming removed 6 bases from V and 0 bases from J, with 6 bases in between. The CDR3 coding sequence is TGTGCCAGCAGCGTTCTCTCCTACGAGCAGTACTTC. Encoded protein: CASSVLSYEQYF.

V usage is TRBV10-3 and J usage is TRBJ2-1; TRBD2 is a possible D gene (6 bases). This CDR3 spans 16 amino acids. V was trimmed by 9 bases and J by 4 bases, leaving 22 bases between them. Germline-derived CDR1 and CDR2 are ENHRY and SYGVKD. The CDR3 DNA follows: TGTGCCATACAAAGCCATGGGCGGGGTTGGTACAATGAGCAGTTCTTC. Protein sequence: CAIQSHGRGWYNEQFF.

With respect to this clone: Other DNA sequences of this sample code for an identical CDR3. The rearrangement joins TRBV4-3 to TRBJ2-3; D call uncertain. Trimming removed 0 bases from V and 0 bases from J, with 4 bases in between. Per the germline V gene, CDR1 is LGHNA and CDR2 is YSLEER. There are 14 residues in the CDR3. The CDR3 bases are TGCGCCAGCAGCCAAGATCGAAGCACAGATACGCAGTATTTT. Its protein is CASSQDRSTDTQYF.

This clone has just a few counts. V and J are TRBV28 and TRBJ1-1, with 10 bases matching TRBD1. The length of the CDR3 is 13 residues. Per germline, CDR1 MDHEN and CDR2 SYDVKM. V lost 6 bases to trimming and J lost 3 bases; unmatched junction nucleotides: 1. The CDR3: CASRGQGHTEAFF. CDR3 coding DNA: TGTGCCAGCAGGGGACAGGGGCACACTGAAGCTTTCTTT. Full variable domain (outside the CDR3, taken from reference TRBV28 and TRBJ1-1): DVKVTQSSRYLVKRTGEKVFLECVQDMDHENMFWYRQDPGLGLRLIYFSYDVKMKEKGDIPEGYSVSREKKERFSLILESASTNQTSMYLCASRGQGHTEAFFGQGTRLTVV.

This chain uses TRBV6-5 with TRBJ2-3, with D possibly matching TRBD1 (5 bases). Deletions cut 0 bases from V and 6 bases from J, with 16 bases between. The CDR3 has 16 residues. In germline, CDR1 is MNHEY, CDR2 SVGAGI. The CDR3 DNA is TGTGCCAGCAGTTACTCTGGGGCTAGGTTGATGGATACGCAGTATTTT. It is translated as CASSYSGARLMDTQYF.

The genes are TRBV19 and TRBJ1-2; 7 positions agree with TRBD1. Germline CDR1 and CDR2: LNHDA and SQIVND (reference sequence). Losses at the gene ends were 3 bases for V and 4 bases for J; bases not matched to a gene: 11. The CDR3 runs to 16 residues. The CDR3 bases are TGTGCCAGTAGTATGCCAGATGAACAGGGGCCCTATGGCTACACCTTC. Translating it yields CASSMPDEQGPYGYTF.

The chain links TRBV9 to TRBJ2-1; D call uncertain. This CDR3 comprises 15 residues. V dropped 1 base and J dropped 3 bases, with 11 bases sitting between them. CDR1 and CDR2 from the germline V gene are SGDLS and YYNGEE. The CDR3 reads CASSVPPDGYNEQFF. CDR3 sequence (DNA): TGTGCCAGCAGCGTACCCCCGGACGGCTACAATGAGCAGTTCTTC.

The chain combines TRBV28 with TRBJ2-7; TRBD1 matches 7 bases. Germline CDR1 MDHEN, CDR2 SYDVKM. The length of the CDR3 is 16 residues. J lost 7 bases, V lost 4 bases, and 16 bases had no gene match. The CDR3 region is CASSYGTDPWSGEQYF. CDR3 bases: TGTGCCAGCAGTTATGGGACAGACCCATGGAGTGGGGAGCAGTACTTC. The full variable domain, with the rest looked up from reference TRBV28 and TRBJ2-7, is DVKVTQSSRYLVKRTGEKVFLECVQDMDHENMFWYRQDPGLGLRLIYFSYDVKMKEKGDIPEGYSVSREKKERFSLILESASTNQTSMYLCASSYGTDPWSGEQYFGPGTRLTVT.

The chain uses TRBV11-2 and TRBJ2-1; the match to TRBD1 covers 7 bases. The CDR3 runs 15 residues. Trimming at V came to 5 bases and at J to 5 bases, leaving 9 bases not matched to a gene. From germline, CDR1 is SGHAT and CDR2 FQNNGV. The CDR3 loop is CASSLWTGNNNEQFF. The CDR3 bases are TGTGCCAGCAGCCTATGGACAGGCAACAACAATGAGCAGTTCTTC.

V and J are TRBV23-1 and TRBJ1-4; D is perhaps TRBD1 (5 bases). TRBV23-1 is an ORF; its function is uncertain. Deletions cut 1 base from V and 0 bases from J, with 15 bases between. The CDR3 sequence is 18 residues long. The CDR3 loop is CASSQFLGDGPTNEKLFF. CDR3 in DNA: TGCGCCAGCAGTCAATTCCTCGGGGACGGGCCAACTAATGAAAAACTGTTTTTT.

This clone was observed once. The chain has TRBV19 and TRBJ1-1, with TRBD1 matching over 7 bases. The CDR3 is 16 residues long. Germline V gene sequence: CDR1 LNHDA, CDR2 SQIVND (reference sequence). The V segment lost 1 base and the J segment 6 bases; nucleotides outside the gene matches: 11. The CDR3 sequence: CASSIGRGPKPPEAFF. The CDR3 DNA reads as TGTGCCAGTAGTATAGGGAGGGGGCCAAAGCCCCCTGAAGCTTTCTTT.

The chain recombines TRBV5-1 with TRBJ2-7; D might be TRBD1 or TRBD2, each matching 5 bases. Trimming stripped 4 bases from V and 6 bases from J, with 17 bases between. This CDR3 is 14 amino acids long. CDR1 and CDR2 from the germline V gene are SGHRS and YFSETQ. The CDR3 region is CASSPGPGTLEQYF. As DNA, the CDR3 is TGCGCCAGCAGCCCCGGACCAGGGACCCTCGAGCAGTACTTC.

The gene calls are TRBV5-6 and TRBJ2-1; TRBD1 agrees at 8 bases. CDR1 and CDR2 from the germline V gene are SGHDT and YYEEEE. J gave up 0 bases and V 3 bases, and 5 bases lay outside the gene matches. The CDR3 loop spans 16 amino acids. The CDR3, as DNA: TGTGCCAGCAGCTACGGGACAGGCGACTCCTACAATGAGCAGTTCTTC. It translates to CASSYGTGDSYNEQFF.

The chain couples TRBV5-1 to TRBJ1-5; TRBD1 aligns across 7 bases. This CDR3 comprises 15 residues. V lost 0 bases and J lost 3; bases outside the gene matches: 3. The germline gives CDR1 SGHRS, CDR2 YFSETQ. The CDR3 coding sequence is TGCGCCAGCAGCTTGGGCGGGACAGCCAATCAGCCCCAGCATTTT. This sequence encodes CASSLGGTANQPQHF.

In its sample, this clone was seen a few times. The rearrangement links TRBV11-2 to TRBJ1-6; 9 bases are a match to TRBD1. CDR1 SGHAT and CDR2 FQNNGV come from the germline V gene. The CDR3 has 14 residues. V lost 1 base and J lost 10; bases outside the gene matches: 2. The CDR3 DNA reads TGTGCCAGCAGCTTAGGGGACAGGGAATCACCCCTCCACTTT. Protein product: CASSLGDRESPLHF.

The gene calls are TRBV27 and TRBJ1-4, with 12 bases identical to TRBD1. Germline V gene lookup returns CDR1 MNHEY and CDR2 SMNVEV (reference sequence). V was pared by 5 bases and J by 8 bases, with 9 bases of the junction left unmatched. The CDR3 is made up of 16 amino acids. The CDR3 here is CASSRTGTGGREKLFF. Here the CDR3 DNA reads TGTGCCAGCAGTAGGACCGGGACAGGGGGCCGAGAAAAACTGTTTTTT.

This sequence joins TRBV7-2 and TRBJ2-7; 7 bases line up with TRBD2. The CDR3 length is 13 residues. The V gene's germline CDR1 is SGHTA and CDR2 FQGNSA. The V and J ends lost 6 bases and 3 bases, in that order; junction bases with no gene match: 5. As DNA, the CDR3 is TGTGCCAGCAGAGGAGCTAGCGGCTACGAGCAGTACTTC. Its protein product is CASRGASGYEQYF.

Here the CDR3 DNA reads TGTGCCACCAGCAGGGGACAGGAGCATCGGACCCAGCATTTT. Its translation is CATSRGQEHRTQHF. The V and J genes are TRBV15 and TRBJ1-5; 8 bases fit TRBD1. This CDR3 region has 14 residues. Unmatched junction bases numbered 9, after V lost 3 bases and J lost 11 bases. Germline V gives CDR1 LNHNV, CDR2 YYDKDF (reference sequence).

V and J are TRBV6-1 and TRBJ1-5, with D unresolved. V was pared by 9 bases and J by 0 bases, with 15 bases between. The CDR3 extends over 15 amino acids. Germline V gene lookup returns CDR1 MNHNS and CDR2 SASEGT. The CDR3 here is CASQRQGNSNQPQHF. For the CDR3, the DNA is TGTGCCAGTCAACGTCAAGGGAATAGCAATCAGCCCCAGCATTTT.

This chain joins TRBV5-1 and TRBJ2-3; tentatively, D is TRBD2 (6 bases). The CDR3 has 17 amino acids. V was cut by 0 bases and J by 0 bases, with 14 bases left in between. Looked up from germline, CDR1 is SGHRS and CDR2 is YFSETQ. CDR3 DNA sequence: TGCGCCAGCAGCTTGGTTAATAGCGGCACTAGCACAGATACGCAGTATTTT. This encodes CASSLVNSGTSTDTQYF.

The CDR3, as DNA: TGTGCCAGCAGTTCAGCTAGCGGGAGGGCCCTGAATGAGCAGTTCTTC. Translated: CASSSASGRALNEQFF. V usage is TRBV28 and J usage is TRBJ2-1, with 12 bases fitting TRBD2. There are 16 residues in the CDR3. Germline V gives CDR1 MDHEN, CDR2 SYDVKM. The junction had 8 bases not matched to a gene; V was cut back by 4 bases and J by 7 bases. Full variable domain (rest looked up from reference TRBV28 and TRBJ2-1): DVKVTQSSRYLVKRTGEKVFLECVQDMDHENMFWYRQDPGLGLRLIYFSYDVKMKEKGDIPEGYSVSREKKERFSLILESASTNQTSMYLCASSSASGRALNEQFFGPGTRLTVL.

The chain combines TRBV6-6 with TRBJ1-5; maybe TRBD1 (6 bases). This CDR3 has 15 residues. The germline V gene has CDR1 MNHNY and CDR2 SVGAGI (reference sequence). The V and J ends lost 6 bases and 6 bases respectively, with 18 bases between them. The CDR3 spells CASRARGVGSQPQHF. The CDR3 bases are TGTGCCAGCAGGGCAAGGGGGGTCGGGAGTCAGCCCCAGCATTTT.